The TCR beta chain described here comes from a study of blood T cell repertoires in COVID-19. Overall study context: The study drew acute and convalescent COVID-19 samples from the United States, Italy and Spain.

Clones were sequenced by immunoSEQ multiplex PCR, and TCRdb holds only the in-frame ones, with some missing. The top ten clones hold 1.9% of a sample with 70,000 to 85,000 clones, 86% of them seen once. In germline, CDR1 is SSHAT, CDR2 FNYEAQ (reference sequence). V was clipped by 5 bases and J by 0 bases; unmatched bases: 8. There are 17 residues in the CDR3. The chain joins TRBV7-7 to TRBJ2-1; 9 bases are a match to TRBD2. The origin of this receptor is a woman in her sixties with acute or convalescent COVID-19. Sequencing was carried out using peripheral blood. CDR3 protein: CASSQGGGRASYNEQFF. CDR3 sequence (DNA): TGTGCCAGCAGCCAGGGGGGCGGGAGGGCCTCCTACAATGAGCAGTTCTTC.